The rows below give T cell receptor beta chains drawn from one sample of a study of Graves' ophthalmopathy and Graves' hyperthyroidism. Each CDR3 protein gets one entry after TCRdb re-called the multiplex PCR reads with MiXCR. The sample yields about 39,000 distinct CDR3 sequences, roughly 49% seen once. Sequencing used peripheral blood. The source of these receptors is an adult woman with stable Graves' hyperthyroidism. Both conserved end residues are part of each CDR3. D genes are given only for firm matches. The size field is filled for only some rows; it gives once, few, many or a size class.

clone_size: many; j_call: TRBJ1-1; d_call: .; v_call: TRBV7-9; cdr3_nt: TGTGCCAGCAGCCCCCGGGGGGGCCCTGAAGCTTTCTTT; cdr3_aa: CASSPRGGPEAFF
clone_size: few; j_call: TRBJ2-7; d_call: TRBD1; v_call: TRBV20-1; cdr3_nt: TGCAGTGCTCCCGGGACAGGGAACTACGAGCAGTACTTC; cdr3_aa: CSAPGTGNYEQYF
clone_size: .; j_call: TRBJ1-4; d_call: TRBD1; v_call: TRBV5-1; cdr3_nt: TGCGCCAGCAGCCTAACAGGGGGCGCAGCTAATGAAAAACTGTTTTTT; cdr3_aa: CASSLTGGAANEKLFF
clone_size: many; j_call: TRBJ1-1; d_call: .; v_call: TRBV20-1; cdr3_nt: TGCAGTGCTAGGACAGATTGGGACACTGAAGCTTTCTTT; cdr3_aa: CSARTDWDTEAFF
clone_size: .; j_call: TRBJ2-2; d_call: .; v_call: TRBV5-6; cdr3_nt: TGTGCCAGCAATCCCACCAACGGGGAGCTGTTTTTT; cdr3_aa: CASNPTNGELFF
clone_size: .; j_call: TRBJ1-1; d_call: .; v_call: TRBV24-1; cdr3_nt: TGTGCCACCAGTGATGGGCAGAAAGCTTTCTTT; cdr3_aa: CATSDGQKAFF
clone_size: .; j_call: TRBJ1-5; d_call: .; v_call: TRBV24-1; cdr3_nt: TGTGCCACCAGTCGTGGGCCAGGGTATACGCCCCAGCATTTT; cdr3_aa: CATSRGPGYTPQHF
clone_size: .; j_call: TRBJ2-7; d_call: .; v_call: TRBV20-1; cdr3_nt: TGCAGTGCCGGGGGCGGGGTATACGAGCAGTACTTC; cdr3_aa: CSAGGGVYEQYF
clone_size: .; j_call: TRBJ2-1; d_call: .; v_call: TRBV2; cdr3_nt: TGTGCCAGCAGTCGAGCGGAGACCTCCTACAATGAGCAGTTCTTC; cdr3_aa: CASSRAETSYNEQFF
clone_size: many; j_call: TRBJ2-7; d_call: .; v_call: TRBV7-8; cdr3_nt: TGTGCCAGCAGCTTAGCCGGGACCGGCTTGGGAGAGCAGTACTTC; cdr3_aa: CASSLAGTGLGEQYF
clone_size: many; j_call: TRBJ2-5; d_call: .; v_call: TRBV6-5; cdr3_nt: TGTGCCAGCAGGCGACCAGGAGAAGAGACCCAGTACTTC; cdr3_aa: CASRRPGEETQYF
clone_size: many; j_call: TRBJ2-3; d_call: TRBD2; v_call: TRBV11-2; cdr3_nt: TGTGCCAGCAGCTTAGTGCTAGCGGGGAGCACAGATACGCAGTATTTT; cdr3_aa: CASSLVLAGSTDTQYF
clone_size: .; j_call: TRBJ1-4; d_call: .; v_call: TRBV20-1; cdr3_nt: TGCAGTGCTACCGGGAACGATGAAAGACTGTTTTTT; cdr3_aa: CSATGNDERLFF
clone_size: many; j_call: TRBJ1-5; d_call: .; v_call: TRBV24-1; cdr3_nt: TGTGCCACCAGTGATACAGGGCGAGGGAACAATCAGCCCCAGCATTTT; cdr3_aa: CATSDTGRGNNQPQHF